One and the same sample provided the 26 T cell receptor beta chains below, sequenced in a study of shared clonotypes between healthy human individuals. Clones were read by immunoSEQ multiplex PCR, and TCRdb kept only the in-frame ones, dropping some. The sample consists of 2 million to 2.5 million clones, more than 80% of them appearing once. Specimen: naive CD4+ T cells from PBMCs. This sample's subset: CD45RA+ positively selected. These receptors were taken from a man aged 18 to 29 in good health. Some clones in this sample may be carry-over from other donors' samples.

The chain has TRBV6-6 and TRBJ1-5, with D tentatively TRBD1 (6 bases). The CDR3 length is 12 residues. Germline loops: CDR1 MNHNY, CDR2 SVGAGI (reference sequence). V was trimmed by 7 bases and J by 2 bases, leaving 6 bases between them. CDR3 nucleotides: TGTGCCAGCAAGGGGGGCAATCAGCCCCAGCATTTT. It yields the protein CASKGGNQPQHF.

The CDR3 reads CSVEMGFNEQFF. DNA for the CDR3: TGCAGCGTTGAGATGGGTTTCAATGAGCAGTTCTTC. The J gene is TRBJ2-1, the V gene TRBV29-1; no reliable D call. Trimming stripped 3 bases from V and 6 bases from J, with 9 bases between. This CDR3 has 12 residues. CDR1 and CDR2 from the germline V gene are SQVTM and ANQGSEA.

This rearrangement joins TRBV12-5 to TRBJ2-3; TRBD2 matches 9 bases. Germline values: CDR1 LGHNT, CDR2 FRNRAP. V dropped 1 base and J dropped 5; count of bases not matched to a gene: 7. The CDR3 is 16 amino acids. The CDR3 DNA reads TGTGCTAGTGGTTTGGGCCTAGCGGGATTTGAAGATACGCAGTATTTT. This translates into CASGLGLAGFEDTQYF.

The V and J genes are TRBV7-9 and TRBJ2-1, with a weak D call TRBD2 (5 bases). Per the germline V gene, CDR1 is SEHNR and CDR2 is FQNEAQ (reference sequence). This CDR3 comprises 15 residues. V lost 0 bases to trimming and J lost 1 base, with 7 bases between them. CDR3 amino acids: CASSLARESYNEQFF. In nucleotides, the CDR3 is TGTGCCAGCAGCTTAGCGAGGGAGTCCTACAATGAGCAGTTCTTC.

Remarks on this clone: Other DNA sequences within the sample encode an identical CDR3. V usage is TRBV27 and J usage is TRBJ2-6; 7 nucleotides align to TRBD1. Trimming took 4 bases from V and 4 from J; bases not matched to a gene: 4. Germline V CDR1 and CDR2: MNHEY, SMNVEV (reference sequence). The CDR3 spans 15 residues. The CDR3, as DNA: TGTGCCAGCAGTTCTACAGGGGCAGGGGCCAACGTCCTGACTTTC. Protein product: CASSSTGAGANVLTF.

The gene calls are TRBV19 and TRBJ2-5; 8 bases are shared with TRBD2. CDR3 length: 15 amino acids. Germline CDR1 LNHDA, CDR2 SQIVND (reference sequence). Trimming at V came to 4 bases and at J to 2 bases, leaving 6 bases not matched to a gene. The CDR3 DNA reads TGTGCCAGTAGTACAGCGGGAGTGGGTCAAGAGACCCAGTACTTC. This codes for CASSTAGVGQETQYF.

This clone was detected only a few times. J is TRBJ1-4 and V is TRBV4-1, with D perhaps matching TRBD1 (5 bases). Germline V gene lookup returns CDR1 MGHRA and CDR2 YSYEKL. The V end lost 1 base, the J end lost 13 bases, and 16 bases lay between the germline ends. The CDR3 has 14 residues. CDR3 sequence: CASSQVLDSPTLFF. In nucleotides, the CDR3 is TGCGCCAGCAGCCAAGTCCTCGACAGCCCAACACTGTTTTTT.

The chain is built from TRBV28 and TRBJ2-1; no clear D gene. CDR1 MDHEN and CDR2 SYDVKM come from the germline V gene. The CDR3 spans 15 residues. V shed 6 bases and J shed 0 bases, with 12 bases lying between them. In DNA, the CDR3 is TGTGCCAGCAGACTTGGAGCCAACTCCTACAATGAGCAGTTCTTC. Translating gives CASRLGANSYNEQFF.

V and J are TRBV4-1 and TRBJ1-1, with TRBD1 matching 8 bases. Germline V gene data show CDR1 as MGHRA and CDR2 as YSYEKL. J lost 1 base, V lost 1 base, and 5 bases had no gene match. The CDR3 extends over 16 amino acids. CDR3 nucleotides: TGCGCCAGCAGCCAAGGATCGACAGGGGCGAACACTGAAGCTTTCTTT. This encodes CASSQGSTGANTEAFF.

On this clone itself: At one boundary the junction diverges from the germline segment, which might be a read error. The identical CDR3 is also encoded by other nucleotide sequences in the sample. The rearrangement links TRBV28 to TRBJ2-7; D not certain. Germline assignment: CDR1 MDHEN and CDR2 SYDVKM. The CDR3 consists of 12 residues. In DNA, the CDR3 is TGCGCCAGCAGCTCGGAGAAGGGAAAAAAGTACTTC. Amino acids: CASSSEKGKKYF.

The chain has TRBV9 and TRBJ2-3; 8 nucleotides line up with TRBD2. CDR1 and CDR2 from the germline V gene are SGDLS and YYNGEE. CDR3 length: 15 residues. The ends lost 3 bases at V and 4 bases at J; junction bases unmatched: 7. The CDR3: CASSAYSGTADTQYF. CDR3 bases: TGTGCCAGCAGCGCGTATAGCGGGACCGCAGATACGCAGTATTTT.

This rearrangement joins TRBV5-8 to TRBJ1-4, with 12 positions matching TRBD1. There are 14 residues in the CDR3. Germline assignment: CDR1 SGHTS and CDR2 YDEGEE. The V segment lost 5 bases and the J segment 8 bases; nucleotides outside the gene matches: 4. The CDR3 here is CASSGGTGGEKLFF. The CDR3 bases are TGTGCCAGCAGTGGTGGGACAGGGGGCGAAAAACTGTTTTTT.

In this sample, this clone turned up once. The chain carries TRBV28 and TRBJ1-1; no firm D call. The germline gives CDR1 MDHEN, CDR2 SYDVKM. V dropped 2 bases and J dropped 1 base, with 11 bases sitting between them. The CDR3 totals 15 residues. CDR3 loop: CASSLEWGRNTEAFF. CDR3 in DNA: TGTGCCAGCAGTTTAGAGTGGGGAAGGAACACTGAAGCTTTCTTT. The full variable domain, with the rest looked up from reference TRBV28 and TRBJ1-1, is DVKVTQSSRYLVKRTGEKVFLECVQDMDHENMFWYRQDPGLGLRLIYFSYDVKMKEKGDIPEGYSVSREKKERFSLILESASTNQTSMYLCASSLEWGRNTEAFFGQGTRLTVV.

The chain links TRBV18 to TRBJ2-2; D assignment may be TRBD1 or TRBD2 (5 bases each). The V and J ends lost 3 bases and 4 bases respectively, with 12 bases between them. This CDR3 comprises 15 residues. CDR1 and CDR2 from the germline V gene are KGHSH and LQKENI. The CDR3 sequence is CASSPPGPSTGELFF. The CDR3 DNA sequence: TGTGCCAGCTCACCCCCGGGACCGAGCACCGGGGAGCTGTTTTTT.

The chain combines TRBV11-3 with TRBJ2-1, with D perhaps given as TRBD1 or TRBD2 (5 bases each). V shed 5 bases and J shed 7 bases, with 12 bases lying between them. This CDR3 region has 13 residues. Per germline, CDR1 SGHNT and CDR2 YENEEA. The CDR3 loop reads CASSPLWGNEQFF. CDR3 DNA: TGTGCCAGCAGCCCTCTGTGGGGGAATGAGCAGTTCTTC.

This chain joins TRBV29-1 and TRBJ2-3, with 11 bases aligning to TRBD2. J gave up 0 bases and V 4 bases, and 12 bases lay outside the gene matches. Germline CDR1 is SQVTM and CDR2 is ANQGSEA. This CDR3 contains 18 residues. The CDR3 spells CSVVYVAGGWTSTDTQYF. In DNA, the CDR3 is TGCAGCGTTGTCTACGTAGCGGGAGGGTGGACTAGCACAGATACGCAGTATTTT.

The CDR3 sequence: CASSLEAALNTEAFF. DNA of the CDR3: TGCGCCAGCAGCTTGGAGGCAGCCCTGAACACTGAAGCTTTCTTT. The chain uses TRBV5-1 and TRBJ1-1; no firm D call. The germline V gene has CDR1 SGHRS and CDR2 YFSETQ. CDR3 length: 15 amino acids. V was pared by 0 bases and J by 0 bases, with 9 bases between.

The CDR3, as DNA: TGTGCCAGCAGCTTAGTAGGTCGGGCAGCTGGGGACGAGCAGTACTTC. Translated, it gives CASSLVGRAAGDEQYF. The rearrangement uses TRBV7-2 and TRBJ2-7, with D unclear. V lost 1 base and J lost 5, with 18 bases in between. Germline V gene sequence: CDR1 SGHTA, CDR2 FQGNSA. This CDR3 has 16 amino acids.

Comment on this clone: This same CDR3 is encoded by further DNA sequences in the sample. The rearrangement links TRBV19 to TRBJ1-5, with D perhaps TRBD1 (5 bases). Per germline, CDR1 LNHDA and CDR2 SQIVND (reference sequence). Trimming left V 4 bases short and J 1 base short, with 8 bases between. The CDR3 sequence is 14 residues long. CDR3 nucleotide sequence: TGTGCCAGTAGTAGCCGGGACAGCAATCAGCCCCAGCATTTT. Protein product: CASSSRDSNQPQHF.

The chain joins TRBV29-1 to TRBJ1-2; a weak D match, TRBD1 (5 bases). The CDR3 runs to 16 residues. Germline CDR1 reads SQVTM; CDR2 reads ANQGSEA. The V end lost 0 bases, the J end lost 5 bases, and 19 bases lay between the germline ends. DNA for the CDR3: TGCAGCGTTGAAGATCGTGGGACCCAGCCATTATATGGCTACACCTTC. Translated, it gives CSVEDRGTQPLYGYTF.

The chain joins TRBV5-4 to TRBJ1-2; maybe TRBD1 (5 bases). V lost 1 base, J lost 8 bases, and 15 bases lay in between. Germline values: CDR1 SGHNT, CDR2 YYREEE (reference sequence). This CDR3 comprises 14 residues. The CDR3 DNA reads as TGTGCCAGCAGCTTGTCACGAGAGGGGAAGGGCTACACCTTC. Its translation is CASSLSREGKGYTF.

This chain links TRBV28 with TRBJ1-4; weak D call: TRBD1 (5 bases). The CDR3 contains 12 residues. CDR1 is MDHEN and CDR2 is SYDVKM in the germline V gene. The ends were cut back, 5 bases at V and 8 bases at J, with 9 bases in the middle. The CDR3 here is CASSDDSEKLFF. The CDR3 DNA follows: TGTGCCAGCAGTGATGACAGCGAAAAACTGTTTTTT.

This sequence joins TRBV30 and TRBJ1-1, with D unclear. V dropped 2 bases and J dropped 2 bases, with 12 bases sitting between them. CDR1 is GTSNPN and CDR2 is SVGIG in the germline V gene (reference sequence). The CDR3 has 14 residues. CDR3 residues: CAWSPLGLNTEAFF. The CDR3 coding sequence is TGTGCCTGGAGTCCTCTGGGGTTAAACACTGAAGCTTTCTTT.

The J gene is TRBJ1-3, the V gene TRBV9, with unresolved D. The CDR3 extends over 16 amino acids. Trimming left V 5 bases short and J 0 bases short, with 15 bases between. In germline, CDR1 is SGDLS, CDR2 YYNGEE. This CDR3 reads CASSAWSGLSGNTIYF. The CDR3 DNA sequence: TGTGCCAGCAGTGCCTGGTCGGGCCTCTCTGGAAACACCATATATTTT.

This rearrangement joins TRBV7-2 to TRBJ2-6; TRBD2 might be the D (5 bases). The germline CDR1 and CDR2 sequences are SGHTA and FQGNSA. The length of the CDR3 is 15 residues. Trimming cost V 5 bases and J 1 base, with 9 bases left between them. CDR3 nucleotide sequence: TGTGCCAGCAGCACCGCGGGTTCTGGGGCCAACGTCCTGACTTTC. Translating it yields CASSTAGSGANVLTF.

The chain employs TRBV28 and TRBJ1-2; possibly TRBD1 for D (5 bases). Germline CDR1 MDHEN, CDR2 SYDVKM. The V end was cut by 4 bases, the J end by 4 bases, with 10 bases between. The CDR3 extends over 13 amino acids. The CDR3 loop is CASSSGQAYGYTF. CDR3 coding DNA: TGTGCCAGCAGTTCCGGACAAGCCTATGGCTACACCTTC.